This is a list of T cell receptor beta chains from one sample in a study of response to subunit inactivated influenza vaccine. A single record per CDR3 protein comes from TCRdb applying MiXCR to the RT-PCR reads. The table includes more than 700,000 distinct CDR3 sequences, about 20% detected once. Specimen: PBMCs from blood, collected around 5 days after vaccination. The source is a man aged 50 or older who received an inactivated influenza vaccine. The CDR3 runs from the conserved cysteine through the conserved F or W. The D gene is left open where the match is weak. Where a row states a size, it is once, few, many or the class of an expanded clone; other rows omit it.

clone size	V gene	J gene	D gene	CDR3 DNA	CDR3 protein
.	TRBV6-2/TRBV6-3	TRBJ2-5	TRBD2	TGTGCCAGCAGTTACTCTCCGCGGGGGGAGACCCAGTACTTC	CASSYSPRGETQYF
.	TRBV5-6	TRBJ2-2	.	TGTGCCAGCAGCTCCGACAGGAGTTTTAACACCGGGGAGCTGTTTTTT	CASSSDRSFNTGELFF
.	TRBV6-5	TRBJ2-5	.	TGTGCCAGAAGTTATGGGGAGACCCAGTACTTC	CARSYGETQYF
many	TRBV29-1	TRBJ2-7	.	TGCAGCGTAGTTCTCTGGACCTACGAGCAGTACTTC	CSVVLWTYEQYF
few	TRBV7-2	TRBJ2-7	.	TGTGCCAGCAGCTTGACCTGGACAGAACAGTACTTC	CASSLTWTEQYF
few	TRBV5-1	TRBJ2-3	.	TGCGCCAGCAGCTTGGTAGGCCGAATCTCGGATACGCAGTATTTT	CASSLVGRISDTQYF
.	TRBV5-4	TRBJ1-4	.	TGTGCCAGCAGCTCTCGGGACGGGAATGAAAAACTGTTTTTT	CASSSRDGNEKLFF
.	TRBV10-3	TRBJ2-6	.	TGTGCCACCAACGGGGTTTCTGGGGCCAACGTCCTGACTTTC	CATNGVSGANVLTF
few	TRBV6-6	TRBJ1-2	.	TGTGCCAGCAGTTACTTCCCCACGGGAGGCTACACCTTC	CASSYFPTGGYTF
.	TRBV20-1	TRBJ2-7	TRBD1	TGCAGTGCCCTCGGGACAGCCAGTGGTGCCACCAACGAGCAGTACTTC	CSALGTASGATNEQYF
.	TRBV7-6	TRBJ2-1	TRBD2	TGTGCCAGCAGCTACCCGGGACTAAAGCTCGGTGAGCAGTTCTTC	CASSYPGLKLGEQFF
.	TRBV2	TRBJ1-2	TRBD1	TGTGCCAGCAGTGAAGGTGCAGGGGGCTTTTACTATGGCTACACCTTC	CASSEGAGGFYYGYTF
few	TRBV5-1	TRBJ2-1	TRBD2	TGCGCCAGCAGCGCCGGCCGTGGTAGCGGGACCTACAATGAGCAGTTCTTC	CASSAGRGSGTYNEQFF